This entry is about one T cell receptor (beta chain). Its antigen is as yet unknown. One end of the junction fails to match germline, which may point to a read error. No cell sorting was done before RNA was extracted from the tissue. This non-tumor lung sample came from over 3 cm beyond the tumor edge. Three rounds of nested PCR, following a modified ARM-PCR protocol, produced the TCRbeta library. TCRdb ran MiXCR on the multiplex PCR reads and lists one entry per CDR3 protein. The sample has over 40,000 distinct CDR3 sequences; about 80% are singletons. This record belongs to a study of tumor and adjacent non-tumor tissue in lung cancer. Whole-study results and caveats: In normal lung, the top 100 clones were significantly more dominant than in tumor.

Germline CDR1 reads SGHRS; CDR2 reads YFSETQ. The CDR3 sequence is 16 residues long. The sample comprised distant non-tumor lung tissue. The chain carries TRBV5-1 and TRBJ2-2; TRBD2 aligns across 7 bases. The TCR comes from a woman between 55 and 75 years old with non-small cell lung cancer. This CDR3 reads CASTLTGGLNTGEPFF. CDR3 DNA sequence: TGCGCCAGCACGCTAACGGGAGGACTAAACACCGGGGAGCCGTTTTTT.